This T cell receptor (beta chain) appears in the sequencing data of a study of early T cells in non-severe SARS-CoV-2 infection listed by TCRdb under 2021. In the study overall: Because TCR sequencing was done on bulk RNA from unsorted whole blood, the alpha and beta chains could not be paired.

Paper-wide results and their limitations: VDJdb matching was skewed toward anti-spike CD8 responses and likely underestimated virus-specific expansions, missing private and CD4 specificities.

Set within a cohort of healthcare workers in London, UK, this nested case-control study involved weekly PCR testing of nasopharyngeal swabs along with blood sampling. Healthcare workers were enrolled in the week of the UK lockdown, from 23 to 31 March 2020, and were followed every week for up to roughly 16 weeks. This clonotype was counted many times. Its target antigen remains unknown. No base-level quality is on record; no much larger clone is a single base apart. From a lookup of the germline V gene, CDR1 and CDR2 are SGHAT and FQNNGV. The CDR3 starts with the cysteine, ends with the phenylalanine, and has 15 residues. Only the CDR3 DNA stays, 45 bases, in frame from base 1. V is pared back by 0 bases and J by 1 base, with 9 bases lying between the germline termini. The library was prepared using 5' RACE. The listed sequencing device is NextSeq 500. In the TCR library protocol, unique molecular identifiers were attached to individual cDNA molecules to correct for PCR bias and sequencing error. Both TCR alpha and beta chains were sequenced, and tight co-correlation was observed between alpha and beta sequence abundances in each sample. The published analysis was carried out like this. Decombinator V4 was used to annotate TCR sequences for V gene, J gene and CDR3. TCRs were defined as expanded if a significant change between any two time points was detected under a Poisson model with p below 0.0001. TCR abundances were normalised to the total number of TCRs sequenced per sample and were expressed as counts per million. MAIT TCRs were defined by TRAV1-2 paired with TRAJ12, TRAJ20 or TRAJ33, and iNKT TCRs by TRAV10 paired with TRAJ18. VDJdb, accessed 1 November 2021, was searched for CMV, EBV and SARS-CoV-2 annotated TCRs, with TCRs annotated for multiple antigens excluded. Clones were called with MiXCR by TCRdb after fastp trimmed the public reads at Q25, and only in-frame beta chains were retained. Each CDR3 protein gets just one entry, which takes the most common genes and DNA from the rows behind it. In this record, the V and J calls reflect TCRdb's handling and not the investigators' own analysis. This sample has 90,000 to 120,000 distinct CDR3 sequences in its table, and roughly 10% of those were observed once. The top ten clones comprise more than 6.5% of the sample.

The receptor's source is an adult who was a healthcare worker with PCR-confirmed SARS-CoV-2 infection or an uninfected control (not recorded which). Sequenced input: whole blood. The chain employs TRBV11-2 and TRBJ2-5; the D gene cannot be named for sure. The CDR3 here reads CASSLETSGQETQYF. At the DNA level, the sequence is TGTGCCAGCAGCTTAGAAACATCGGGCCAAGAGACCCAGTACTTC.